These 4 T cell receptor beta chains came from one sample sequenced in a study of CXCR3-negative and CXCR3-positive naive CD8 T cells. In preparing the TRB cDNA libraries, 5' RACE with UMI labels was used. TCRdb reanalyzed the 5' RACE reads and collapses them to one entry per CDR3 protein, without DNA. This table lists 75,000 to 95,000 distinct CDR3 sequences. Input material: naive CXCR3- CD8+ T cells from blood. Subset specified: CD45RO-CCR7+CD27+CD95- naive CD8+ T cells lacking CXCR3 (TNR3-). The receptors derive from a human donor in good health. Some clones in this sample may be carry-over from other donors' samples.

The gene calls are TRBV28 and TRBJ2-1; with no DNA, the TCRdb D assignment of TRBD2 cannot be verified. The CDR3 loop spans 15 amino acids. Germline assignment: CDR1 MDHEN and CDR2 SYDVKM. CDR3 sequence reads: CASSTSGRDYNEQFF.

The gene calls are TRBV2 and TRBJ1-2. Germline CDR1 is SNHLY and CDR2 is FYNNEI. The CDR3 has 16 amino acids. This chain's CDR3 is CASSDGVRTYNYGYTF.

The V call is TRBV7-9, the J call TRBJ2-7; the TCRdb call, TRBD1, lacks DNA for checking. This CDR3 is 14 amino acids long. The germline V gene encodes CDR1 SEHNR and CDR2 FQNEAQ (reference sequence). CDR3 in amino acids: CASSPPGGGYEQYF.

The rearrangement uses TRBV6-6 and TRBJ2-1; the TCRdb call, TRBD1, lacks DNA for checking. The CDR3 consists of 13 residues. Germline CDR1 MNHNY, CDR2 SVGAGI (reference sequence). This chain's CDR3 is CAGTGGLGNEQFF.